These 18 T cell receptor beta chains originate from one sample sequenced in a study of shared clonotypes between healthy human individuals. Method: immunoSEQ multiplex PCR; TCRdb's copy keeps in-frame clones and lacks some. The sample lists under 300,000 clones; 65% to 70% were seen once. Sequenced material: memory CD4+ T cells sorted from blood. This sample's subset: CD45RA-negative fraction. The receptors were sampled from a man aged 25-45 years in good health.

The rearrangement uses TRBV27 and TRBJ2-5, with 12 bases that match TRBD2. The V segment lost 5 bases and the J segment 3 bases; nucleotides outside the gene matches: 4. This CDR3 spans 15 amino acids. The V gene's germline CDR1 is MNHEY and CDR2 SMNVEV (reference sequence). CDR3 DNA: TGTGCCAGCAGTAGCCTAGCGGGAGGGAAAGAGACCCAGTACTTC. This codes for CASSSLAGGKETQYF.

This clone came up once. This chain connects TRBV5-1 to TRBJ2-3, with 11 bases identical to TRBD2. Germline lookup yields CDR1 SGHRS and CDR2 YFSETQ. The CDR3 contains 16 residues. V trimming: 4 bases; J trimming: 6 bases; junction bases outside the gene matches: 10. The CDR3 reads CASSPDLAGGSDTQYF. In nucleotides, the CDR3 is TGCGCCAGCAGCCCCGATCTAGCGGGAGGTTCGGATACGCAGTATTTT.

This clone came up a few times. V is TRBV27 and J is TRBJ2-7; 8 positions agree with TRBD1. Trimming at V came to 6 bases and at J to 0 bases, leaving 7 bases not matched to a gene. Germline CDR1 and CDR2: MNHEY and SMNVEV (reference sequence). The CDR3 sequence is 15 residues long. The CDR3 loop reads CASRFGTGTSYEQYF. CDR3 DNA: TGTGCCAGCAGATTCGGGACAGGTACCTCCTACGAGCAGTACTTC.

This clone has just a few counts. The gene calls are TRBV7-9 and TRBJ2-3, with 8 bases identical to TRBD1. The ends lost 3 bases at V and 2 bases at J; junction bases unmatched: 10. CDR1 and CDR2 (germline): SEHNR, FQNEAQ (reference sequence). This CDR3 is 17 amino acids long. CDR3: CASSFPPGQEHTDTQYF. CDR3 sequence (DNA): TGTGCCAGCAGCTTCCCGCCGGGACAGGAGCACACAGATACGCAGTATTTT.

V is TRBV15 and J is TRBJ2-7, with a tentative D call TRBD1 (5 bases). The CDR3 length is 13 residues. The V gene lost 4 bases and the J gene lost 0 bases, with 7 bases spanning the gap. Germline loops: CDR1 LNHNV, CDR2 YYDKDF (reference sequence). CDR3 bases: TGTGCCACCAGCAAAGACAGCTCCTACGAGCAGTACTTC. It translates to CATSKDSSYEQYF.

The rearrangement links TRBV29-1 to TRBJ2-1; weak D call: TRBD1 (6 bases). Germline V lookup: CDR1 SQVTM, CDR2 ANQGSEA. The CDR3 consists of 14 residues. Trimming cost V 7 bases and J 7 bases, with 20 bases left between them. CDR3 nucleotides: TGCAGCGCTCCGGGACACGGCTCAAATAATGAGCAGTTCTTC. Translation gives CSAPGHGSNNEQFF.

This clone was counted a single time. The chain uses TRBV5-4 and TRBJ1-5; D may be TRBD1 (6 bases). The CDR3 consists of 15 residues. CDR1 and CDR2 (germline): SGHNT, YYREEE (reference sequence). V lost 5 bases to trimming and J lost 3 bases, with 15 bases between them. The CDR3 sequence: CASSFTGATNQPQHF. DNA for the CDR3: TGTGCCAGCAGTTTCACGGGGGCAACCAATCAGCCCCAGCATTTT.

V is TRBV19 and J is TRBJ1-2, with D possibly matching TRBD1 (5 bases). CDR3 length equals 15 residues. CDR1 is LNHDA, CDR2 SQIVND, per germline (reference sequence). The V end was cut by 5 bases, the J end by 8 bases, with 21 bases between. For the CDR3, the DNA is TGTGCCAGTAGTGCTCGGGACGGCGGATTTCGGGGCTACACCTTC. It is translated as CASSARDGGFRGYTF.

V usage is TRBV7-6 and J usage is TRBJ2-7, with TRBD2 as a possible D gene (5 bases). Germline V gene data show CDR1 as SGHVS and CDR2 as FNYEAQ. The CDR3 consists of 15 residues. V was shortened by 6 bases and J by 0 bases, with 15 bases between the two germline ends. This CDR3 reads CASSTEDFASYEQYF. In DNA, the CDR3 is TGTGCCAGCAGTACCGAGGACTTTGCCTCCTACGAGCAGTACTTC.

This chain joins TRBV18 and TRBJ1-5; no reliable D call. Trimming took off 3 bases at V and 7 bases at J, with 13 bases between the two ends. From germline, CDR1 is KGHSH and CDR2 LQKENI. The CDR3 length is 14 residues. CDR3 in DNA: TGTGCCAGCTCACCGTCCTCTTCCTGGCAGCCCCAGCATTTT. Amino acid sequence: CASSPSSSWQPQHF.

The genes are TRBV7-2 and TRBJ2-3, with 13 positions matching TRBD2. The CDR3 is 19 amino acids. The V gene's germline CDR1 is SGHTA and CDR2 FQGNSA. With V trimmed by 5 bases and J by 3 bases, 14 bases remained unmatched. CDR3 region: CASSIRTSGSWGATDTQYF. The CDR3 coding sequence is TGTGCCAGCAGCATACGGACTAGCGGGAGTTGGGGTGCAACAGATACGCAGTATTTT.

The count of this clone is one. The chain employs TRBV20-1 and TRBJ2-7; D gene uncertain. Germline-derived CDR1 and CDR2 are DFQATT and SNEGSKA (reference sequence). The CDR3 totals 10 residues. Trimming took off 5 bases at V and 7 bases at J, with 9 bases between the two ends. The CDR3 region has the DNA TGCAGTGCTCTAGTTCGGGAGCAGTACTTC. Its protein product is CSALVREQYF.

The chain couples TRBV15 to TRBJ1-1; D may be TRBD1 (5 bases). V lost 3 bases to trimming and J lost 1 base, with 12 bases between them. The CDR3 runs to 15 residues. Per the germline V gene, CDR1 is LNHNV and CDR2 is YYDKDF (reference sequence). The DNA of the CDR3 is TGTGCCACCAGCAGGGGGGACCGATCGAACACTGAAGCTTTCTTT. Its protein is CATSRGDRSNTEAFF.

This clone was seen only a few times. The rearrangement links TRBV10-3 to TRBJ2-6, with TRBD2 identical over 7 bases. The CDR3 spans 15 residues. CDR1 is ENHRY, CDR2 SYGVKD, per germline. V lost 3 bases, J lost 2 bases, and 1 base stayed unmatched. In nucleotides, the CDR3 is TGTGCCATCAGTGACCGGGGGGCTGGGGCCAACGTCCTGACTTTC. Protein product: CAISDRGAGANVLTF.

The chain joins TRBV28 to TRBJ2-7; possible D gene TRBD2, 5 bases. This CDR3 comprises 17 residues. CDR1 and CDR2 (germline): MDHEN, SYDVKM. Trimming took 4 bases from V and 3 from J, leaving 22 bases between them. Here the CDR3 DNA reads TGTGCCAGCAGTTCCCCCGGTGGAGGAGGTCTCCTCTACGAGCAGTACTTC. Its translation is CASSSPGGGGLLYEQYF. Based on the CDR3 plus reference TRBV28 and TRBJ2-7, the full variable domain is DVKVTQSSRYLVKRTGEKVFLECVQDMDHENMFWYRQDPGLGLRLIYFSYDVKMKEKGDIPEGYSVSREKKERFSLILESASTNQTSMYLCASSSPGGGGLLYEQYFGPGTRLTVT.

The CDR3 DNA reads TGTGCCAGCAGTTACCTAGCGGGAGGGTCCTACGAGCAGTACTTC. Translated, it gives CASSYLAGGSYEQYF. This chain links TRBV6-5 with TRBJ2-7, with 12 positions matching TRBD2. The V gene end was trimmed by 2 bases and the J gene end by 1 base; junction bases not matched to a gene: 0. Germline lookup yields CDR1 MNHEY and CDR2 SVGAGI. The length of the CDR3 is 15 residues.

The V gene is TRBV11-2, the J gene TRBJ2-7, with 7 positions matching TRBD1. This CDR3 is 14 amino acids long. Unmatched junction bases numbered 6, after V lost 1 base and J lost 6 bases. In germline, CDR1 is SGHAT, CDR2 FQNNGV. The CDR3 sequence: CASSLVRGRSEQYF. The CDR3, as DNA: TGTGCCAGCAGCTTAGTTAGGGGGCGCAGCGAGCAGTACTTC.

The chain couples TRBV5-1 to TRBJ2-1, with TRBD2 identical over 13 bases. The CDR3 has 16 amino acids. V shed 4 bases, J shed 0 bases, and the junction held 1 base outside the gene matches. The germline V gene encodes CDR1 SGHRS and CDR2 YFSETQ. CDR3 nucleotide sequence: TGCGCCAGCAGCCGGACTAGCGGGGGCTCCTACAATGAGCAGTTCTTC. Translated, it gives CASSRTSGGSYNEQFF.